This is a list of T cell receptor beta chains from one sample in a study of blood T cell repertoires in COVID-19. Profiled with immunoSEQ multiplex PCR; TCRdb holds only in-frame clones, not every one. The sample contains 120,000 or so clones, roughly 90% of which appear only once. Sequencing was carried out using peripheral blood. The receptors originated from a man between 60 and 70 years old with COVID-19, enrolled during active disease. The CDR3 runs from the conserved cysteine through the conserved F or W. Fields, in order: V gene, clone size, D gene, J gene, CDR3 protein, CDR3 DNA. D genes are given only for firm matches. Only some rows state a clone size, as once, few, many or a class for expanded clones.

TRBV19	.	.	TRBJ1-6	CASKDSYNSPLHF	TGTGCCAGTAAGGACAGCTATAATTCACCCCTCCACTTT
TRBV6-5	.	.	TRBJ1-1	CASSPDMNTEAFF	TGTGCCAGCAGCCCCGACATGAACACTGAAGCTTTCTTT
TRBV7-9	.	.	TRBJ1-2	CASSLTGLLGGYTF	TGTGCCAGCAGCTTAACAGGGTTGTTAGGTGGCTACACCTTC
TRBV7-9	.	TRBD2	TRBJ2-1	CASSPQGTSGRNEQFF	TGTGCCAGCAGCCCCCAAGGGACTAGCGGGCGGAATGAGCAGTTCTTC
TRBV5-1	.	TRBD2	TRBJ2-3	CASSLGGRASGTDTQYF	TGCGCCAGCAGCTTAGGCGGGAGGGCTTCTGGCACAGATACGCAGTATTTT
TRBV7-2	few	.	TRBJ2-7	CASSLVAGQAYEQYF	TGTGCCAGCAGCTTAGTTGCAGGGCAGGCCTACGAGCAGTACTTC
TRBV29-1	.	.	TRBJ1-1	CSVDSLYTEAFF	TGCAGCGTTGATTCCCTCTACACTGAAGCTTTCTTT
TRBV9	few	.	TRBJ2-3	CASSVVLTGDTQYF	TGTGCCAGCAGCGTAGTCTTAACCGGAGATACGCAGTATTTT
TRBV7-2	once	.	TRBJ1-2	CASTLGGLDGYTF	TGTGCCAGCACCCTGGGGGGACTCGATGGCTACACCTTC
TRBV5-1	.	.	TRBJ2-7	CASSLHEGTEQYF	TGCGCCAGCAGCTTGCACGAGGGAACCGAGCAGTACTTC
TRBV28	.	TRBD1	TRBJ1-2	CASSTGTGRGYTF	TGTGCCAGCAGTACCGGGACAGGGCGAGGCTACACCTTC
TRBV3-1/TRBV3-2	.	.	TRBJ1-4	CASSQVGLANEKLFF	TGTGCCAGCAGCCAAGTGGGGCTGGCGAATGAAAAACTGTTTTTT
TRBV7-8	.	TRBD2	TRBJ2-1	CASSLAPLAGHHNEQFF	TGTGCCAGCAGCTTAGCGCCCCTAGCGGGCCACCACAATGAGCAGTTCTTC
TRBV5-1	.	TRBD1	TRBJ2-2	CASSLVDRGDTGELFF	TGCGCCAGCAGCTTGGTTGACAGGGGTGACACCGGGGAGCTGTTTTTT
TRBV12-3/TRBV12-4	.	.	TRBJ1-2	CASSRYRAGGYTF	TGTGCCAGCAGTCGATACAGGGCTGGTGGCTACACCTTC
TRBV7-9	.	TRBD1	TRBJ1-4	CASRGRDRASRQLFF	TGTGCCAGCAGAGGCCGGGACAGGGCTTCTCGTCAACTGTTTTTT
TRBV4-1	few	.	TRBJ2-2	CASSQELAGRRELFF	TGCGCCAGCAGCCAAGAACTAGCAGGAAGGAGGGAGCTGTTTTTT
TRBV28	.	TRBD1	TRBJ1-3	CASSTLDRGSGNTIYF	TGTGCCAGCAGTACCCTTGACAGGGGATCGGGAAACACCATATATTTT
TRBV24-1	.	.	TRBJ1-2	CATSDPVRDGYTF	TGTGCCACCAGTGATCCCGTACGAGATGGCTACACCTTC
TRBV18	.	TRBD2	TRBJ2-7	CASSPPARTSGSIEQYF	TGTGCCAGCTCACCACCGGCAAGGACTAGCGGGAGCATCGAGCAGTACTTC
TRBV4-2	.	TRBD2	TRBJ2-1	CASSHLTGAGGTEQFF	TGTGCCAGCAGCCACCTGACCGGAGCGGGAGGGACTGAGCAGTTCTTC
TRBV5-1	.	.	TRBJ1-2	CASSIQGSGDGYTF	TGCGCCAGCAGCATACAGGGTAGTGGAGACGGCTACACCTTC
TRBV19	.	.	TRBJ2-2	CASTPEVLFF	TGTGCCAGTACTCCCGAGGTGCTGTTTTTT
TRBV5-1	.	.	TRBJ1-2	CASSLASGGHNYGYTF	TGCGCCAGCAGCTTGGCCTCCGGGGGTCATAACTATGGCTACACCTTC
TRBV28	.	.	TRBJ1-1	CASSPPVNTEAFF	TGTGCCAGCAGTCCGCCGGTGAACACTGAAGCTTTCTTT
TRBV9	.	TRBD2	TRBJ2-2	CASSVRGAGEAGELFF	TGTGCCAGCAGCGTCCGTGGGGCGGGAGAGGCCGGGGAGCTGTTTTTT
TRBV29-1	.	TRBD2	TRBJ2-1	CSVAPGTSIDEQFF	TGCAGCGTTGCGCCCGGGACTAGTATTGATGAGCAGTTCTTC
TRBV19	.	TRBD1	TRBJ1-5	CASTPTGDSNQPQHF	TGTGCCAGTACCCCTACAGGGGATAGCAATCAGCCCCAGCATTTT
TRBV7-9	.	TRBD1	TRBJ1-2	CASTRPGTGGPPGYGYTF	TGTGCCAGCACCCGCCCCGGGACAGGGGGTCCCCCTGGCTATGGCTACACCTTC
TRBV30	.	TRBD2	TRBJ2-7	CAWNQREVYEQYF	TGTGCCTGGAACCAGCGGGAGGTCTACGAGCAGTACTTC
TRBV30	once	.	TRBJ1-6	CAWGRGGDSPLHF	TGTGCCTGGGGAAGAGGGGGTGATTCACCCCTCCACTTT
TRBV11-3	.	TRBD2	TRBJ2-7	CASSSGGTSVYEQYF	TGTGCCAGCAGCTCCGGGGGGACTAGCGTCTACGAGCAGTACTTC
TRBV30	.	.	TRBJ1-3	CAWAVGTDGNTIYF	TGTGCCTGGGCAGTGGGGACTGATGGAAACACCATATATTTT
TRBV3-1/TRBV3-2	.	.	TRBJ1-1	CASSQGGEVDTEAFF	TGTGCCAGCAGCCAGGGAGGGGAGGTTGACACTGAAGCTTTCTTT
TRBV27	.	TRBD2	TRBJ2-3	CASSLEERWLAGGSWVADTQYF	TGTGCCAGCAGTTTAGAGGAAAGGTGGCTAGCGGGAGGCTCGTGGGTCGCAGATACGCAGTATTTT
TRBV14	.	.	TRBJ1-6	CASSQNSGSPLHF	TGTGCCAGCAGCCAAAACAGCGGATCACCCCTCCACTTT
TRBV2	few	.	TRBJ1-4	CASSDGQDEKLFF	TGTGCCAGCAGTGATGGACAAGATGAAAAACTGTTTTTT
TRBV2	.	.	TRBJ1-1	CASPKTTAWDTEAFF	TGTGCCAGCCCCAAGACGACAGCGTGGGACACTGAAGCTTTCTTT
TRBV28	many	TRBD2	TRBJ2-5	CASSLTSGSYQETQYF	TGTGCCAGCAGTTTAACTAGCGGGTCGTACCAAGAGACCCAGTACTTC
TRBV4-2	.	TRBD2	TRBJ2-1	CASSHPGGVNEQFF	TGTGCCAGCAGCCATCCCGGGGGGGTGAATGAGCAGTTCTTC
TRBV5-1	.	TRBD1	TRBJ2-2	CASSLATGGGGELFF	TGCGCCAGCAGCTTGGCGACAGGGGGCGGCGGGGAGCTGTTTTTT
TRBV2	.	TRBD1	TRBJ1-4	CASSQDRVEDEKLFF	TGTGCCAGCAGCCAGGACAGGGTAGAGGATGAAAAACTGTTTTTT
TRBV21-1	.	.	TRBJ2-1	CASSKAGKGRPLYNEQFF	TGTGCCAGCAGCAAAGCGGGGAAGGGGAGGCCTCTTTACAATGAGCAGTTCTTC
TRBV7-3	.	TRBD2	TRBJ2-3	CASSATSYYTDTQYF	TGTGCCAGCAGCGCGACTAGCTACTACACAGATACGCAGTATTTT
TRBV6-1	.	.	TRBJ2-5	CASSEASETQYF	TGTGCCAGCAGTGAAGCTAGCGAGACCCAGTACTTC
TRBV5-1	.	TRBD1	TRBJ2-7	CASRTGTGGEQYF	TGCGCCAGCAGGACCGGGACAGGGGGCGAGCAGTACTTC
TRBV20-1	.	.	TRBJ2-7	CSASPPGGDEQYF	TGCAGTGCTAGTCCCCCCGGAGGGGACGAGCAGTACTTC
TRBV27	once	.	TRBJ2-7	CASSPPPTSGSYEQYF	TGTGCCAGCAGTCCACCCCCTACGTCAGGGTCCTACGAGCAGTACTTC
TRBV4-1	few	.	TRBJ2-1	CASSQEGTIYNEQFF	TGCGCCAGCAGCCAAGAGGGGACAATTTACAATGAGCAGTTCTTC
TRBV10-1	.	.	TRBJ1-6	CASSEQVGSPLHF	TGCGCCAGCAGTGAACAGGTGGGGTCACCCCTCCACTTT
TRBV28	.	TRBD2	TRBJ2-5	CASIPIGRRGKETQYF	TGTGCCAGCATCCCGATCGGGAGGCGGGGCAAAGAGACCCAGTACTTC
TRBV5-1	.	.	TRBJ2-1	CASSVSWFF	TGCGCCAGCAGCGTGAGTTGGTTCTTC
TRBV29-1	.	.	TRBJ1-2	CSVRGPTNYGYTF	TGCAGCGTCAGGGGTCCCACTAACTATGGCTACACCTTC